This T cell receptor (beta chain) originates from a study of graft-versus-host responses after intestinal transplantation. Across the study: Anti-thymocyte globulin was used for induction in all recipients, who then took tacrolimus and steroids for approximately 3 years.

Germline CDR1 is MNHNY and CDR2 is SVGAGI (reference sequence). Between the trimmed V and J ends, which lost 7 bases and 1 base, there was a span of 13 bases. CDR3 size: 14 residues. As for this clone: Antigen unknown.

Produced via immunoSEQ multiplex PCR; TCRdb's table is partial and in-frame only. The sample shows some 90,000 clones, roughly 90% of them seen only once. The chain joins TRBV6-6 to TRBJ2-5; D possibly corresponds to TRBD2 (6 bases). This receptor was identified in a human donor who was the organ donor for an intestinal transplant. Sequencing was performed on unstimulated CD8+ T cells sorted from spleen or lymph node cells, taken before transplant. The CDR3: CASTLLATQETQYF. The CDR3 DNA reads TGTGCCAGCACCTTACTAGCAACCCAAGAGACCCAGTACTTC.